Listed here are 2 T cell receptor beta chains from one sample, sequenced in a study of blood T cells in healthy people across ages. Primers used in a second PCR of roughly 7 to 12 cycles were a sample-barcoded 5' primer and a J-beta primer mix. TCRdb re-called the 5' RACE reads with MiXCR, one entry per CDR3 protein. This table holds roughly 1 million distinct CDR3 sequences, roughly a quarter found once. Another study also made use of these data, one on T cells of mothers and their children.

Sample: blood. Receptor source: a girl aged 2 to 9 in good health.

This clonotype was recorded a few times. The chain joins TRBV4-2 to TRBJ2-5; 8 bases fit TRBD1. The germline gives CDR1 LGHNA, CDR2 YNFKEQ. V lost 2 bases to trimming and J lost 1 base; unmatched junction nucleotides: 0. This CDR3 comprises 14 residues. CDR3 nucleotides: TGTGCCAGCAGCCAACAGGGGGCCCAAGAGACCCAGTACTTC. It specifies CASSQQGAQETQYF.

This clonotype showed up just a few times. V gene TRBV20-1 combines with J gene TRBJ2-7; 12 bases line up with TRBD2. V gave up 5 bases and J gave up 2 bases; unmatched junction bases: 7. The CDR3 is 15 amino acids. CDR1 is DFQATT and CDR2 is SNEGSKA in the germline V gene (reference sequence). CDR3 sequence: CSALTLAGGAYEQYF. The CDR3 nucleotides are TGCAGTGCTTTAACCCTAGCGGGAGGGGCCTACGAGCAGTACTTC.